The 27 T cell receptor beta chains listed next were all sequenced from one sample in a study of T cell repertoires in cytomegalovirus infection. From the reads, TCRdb called clonotypes with MiXCR, one entry per CDR3 protein. The sample consists of under 350,000 distinct CDR3 sequences, roughly a tenth of them appearing once. Sequenced: PBMCs. These receptors all stem from a human donor in good health (CMV status not recorded). Some clones in this sample may be carry-over from other donors' samples.

This clonotype was detected ten times or more. The chain employs TRBV5-1 and TRBJ2-7, with D maybe TRBD2 (5 bases). With 0 bases removed from V and 0 bases from J, the gap between germline ends came to 10 bases. This CDR3 has 15 residues. The germline V gene has CDR1 SGHRS and CDR2 YFSETQ. The CDR3 bases are TGCGCCAGCAGCTTGGTCGGGGTCCCCTCCTACGAGCAGTACTTC. Protein: CASSLVGVPSYEQYF.

The CDR3: CSARDLRGDRETQYF. In nucleotides, the CDR3 is TGCAGTGCTAGAGATTTACGGGGGGACCGAGAGACCCAGTACTTC. This chain uses TRBV20-1 with TRBJ2-5; 7 bases agree with TRBD2. Germline CDR1 reads DFQATT; CDR2 reads SNEGSKA (reference sequence). This CDR3 comprises 15 residues. The ends lost 0 bases at V and 4 bases at J; junction bases unmatched: 8.

This clonotype appeared many times. The chain combines TRBV5-5 with TRBJ2-5; a weak D match, TRBD1 (6 bases). V was trimmed by 3 bases and J by 7 bases, leaving 16 bases between them. Germline-derived CDR1 and CDR2 are SGHKS and YYEKEE (reference sequence). The CDR3 spans 14 residues. The CDR3 protein is CASSSGTQEGTQYF. DNA of the CDR3: TGTGCCAGCAGCTCCGGGACACAAGAGGGGACCCAGTACTTC.

This clonotype was recorded at least ten times. CDR3 in DNA: TGTGCCAGCAGCTTAGATATGGACTACAATGAGCAGTTCTTC. Protein sequence: CASSLDMDYNEQFF. This chain uses TRBV11-2 with TRBJ2-1; no reliable D call. With 0 bases removed from V and 3 bases from J, the gap between germline ends came to 6 bases. CDR3 length: 14 residues. The germline gives CDR1 SGHAT, CDR2 FQNNGV.

This clonotype was recorded many times. The chain has TRBV7-9 and TRBJ2-5; D is unresolved. Between the trimmed V and J ends, which lost 6 bases and 2 bases, there was a span of 13 bases. This CDR3 has 14 amino acids. CDR1 and CDR2 (germline): SEHNR, FQNEAQ (reference sequence). CDR3 amino acids: CASSFIGYQETQYF. The CDR3 coding sequence is TGTGCCAGCAGTTTCATCGGGTATCAAGAGACCCAGTACTTC.

The genes are TRBV6-6 and TRBJ2-7, with D perhaps matching TRBD2 (6 bases). The V gene's germline CDR1 is MNHNY and CDR2 SVGAGI (reference sequence). CDR3 length: 13 amino acids. V shed 7 bases and J shed 0 bases, with 10 bases lying between them. The DNA for the CDR3 is TGTGCCAGCACCTCGGGGGACTCCTACGAGCAGTACGTC. Translation: CASTSGDSYEQYV.

This clonotype came up many times. The chain couples TRBV12-3 or TRBV12-4 to TRBJ1-2; D ambiguous. The CDR3 consists of 14 residues. V lost 3 bases and J 8 bases, leaving 16 bases between the germline ends. CDR3 protein: CASSFSMGWRGYTF. The CDR3 nucleotides read TGTGCCAGCAGTTTTTCTATGGGCTGGCGGGGCTACACCTTC.

This clonotype was picked up a small number of times. The CDR3 sequence: CASFARLTNTEAFF. DNA for the CDR3: TGTGCCAGCTTTGCCCGGCTTACGAACACTGAAGCTTTCTTT. The rearrangement uses TRBV2 and TRBJ1-1; D is unclear. This CDR3 has 14 residues. Germline CDR1 reads SNHLY; CDR2 reads FYNNEI. With 8 bases removed from V and 1 base from J, the gap between germline ends came to 14 bases. The entire variable domain, with the rest obtained from reference TRBV2 and TRBJ1-1, is as follows: EPEVTQTPSHQVTQMGQEVILRCVPISNHLYFYWYRQILGQKVEFLVSFYNNEISEKSEIFDDQFSVERPDGSNFTLKIRSTKLEDSAMYFCASFARLTNTEAFFGQGTRLTVV.

There are many counts of this clonotype. The chain couples TRBV7-2 to TRBJ1-6, with a tentative D call TRBD1 (6 bases). Per the germline V gene, CDR1 is SGHTA and CDR2 is FQGNSA. V lost 5 bases, J lost 0 bases, and 17 bases lay in between. The CDR3 loop spans 18 amino acids. CDR3 protein: CASSKGTLWSSYNSPLHF. CDR3 bases: TGTGCCAGCAGCAAGGGGACACTTTGGAGCTCCTATAATTCACCCCTCCACTTT.

The rearrangement links TRBV7-9 to TRBJ2-7; a weak D match, TRBD1 (6 bases). CDR1 and CDR2 from the germline V gene are SEHNR and FQNEAQ (reference sequence). With 5 bases removed from V and 2 bases from J, the gap between germline ends came to 16 bases. CDR3 length equals 15 residues. The CDR3 is CASSPYRDTPYEQYF. CDR3 DNA sequence: TGTGCCAGCAGCCCCTACCGGGACACACCCTACGAGCAGTACTTC.

This clonotype has ten or more counts. The CDR3 region is CASSWTSGGRNEQFF. The CDR3 DNA follows: TGTGCCAGCAGCTGGACTAGCGGGGGGAGGAATGAGCAGTTCTTC. The chain uses TRBV7-2 and TRBJ2-1; TRBD2 matches 14 bases. Germline values: CDR1 SGHTA, CDR2 FQGNSA. This CDR3 is 15 amino acids long. Trimming removed 4 bases from V and 7 bases from J; junction bases left unmatched: 3.

This clonotype was observed at least ten times. V gene TRBV18 combines with J gene TRBJ2-3; D may be TRBD1 (5 bases). The length of the CDR3 is 16 residues. Per the germline V gene, CDR1 is KGHSH and CDR2 is LQKENI. Trimming pared 5 bases from V and 5 bases from J, leaving 20 bases between. CDR3 nucleotides: TGTGCCAGCTCAAGCCTTTGGGGCAGGGCCGGAGATACGCAGTATTTT. It codes for CASSSLWGRAGDTQYF.

V and J are TRBV28 and TRBJ2-5, with 11 positions matching TRBD2. With V trimmed by 5 bases and J by 6 bases, 8 bases remained unmatched. Germline CDR1 reads MDHEN; CDR2 reads SYDVKM. The CDR3 length is 15 residues. The CDR3 DNA reads as TGTGCCAGCAGTGTTCTAGCGGGGGGTGGGAAGACCCAGTACTTC. Its protein product is CASSVLAGGGKTQYF. The entire variable domain, with the rest obtained from reference TRBV28 and TRBJ2-5, is as follows: DVKVTQSSRYLVKRTGEKVFLECVQDMDHENMFWYRQDPGLGLRLIYFSYDVKMKEKGDIPEGYSVSREKKERFSLILESASTNQTSMYLCASSVLAGGGKTQYFGPGTRLLVL.

This clonotype came up a few times. The chain has TRBV20-1 and TRBJ2-3; maybe TRBD2 (5 bases). The CDR3 totals 14 residues. Trimming left V 6 bases short and J 5 bases short, with 18 bases between. Germline V gene data show CDR1 as DFQATT and CDR2 as SNEGSKA (reference sequence). The CDR3 protein is CSAIGLSIQDTQYF. The CDR3 nucleotides read TGCAGTGCAATAGGACTCTCGATTCAAGATACGCAGTATTTT.

This clonotype came up many times. The J gene is TRBJ1-2, the V gene TRBV28; weak D call: TRBD1 (5 bases). The CDR3 is made up of 16 amino acids. V was pared by 6 bases and J by 1 base, with 18 bases between. Germline CDR1 is MDHEN and CDR2 is SYDVKM. The CDR3 bases are TGTGCCAGCAGCCACTGGGATGAGGGGTTTAACTATGGCTACACCTTC. Amino acids: CASSHWDEGFNYGYTF.

This clonotype was seen repeatedly, ten times or more. The CDR3: CATSEPLTFSLDEQFF. CDR3 DNA: TGTGCCACCAGTGAACCCCTGACGTTCTCCCTCGATGAGCAGTTCTTC. The V call is TRBV24-1, the J call TRBJ2-1, with unresolved D. The germline gives CDR1 KGHDR, CDR2 SFDVKD. CDR3 length: 16 amino acids. With 4 bases removed from V and 8 bases from J, the gap between germline ends came to 20 bases.

This clonotype was detected many times. The chain combines TRBV29-1 with TRBJ1-1, with D hard to call. The CDR3 is 13 residues long. Trimming took off 7 bases at V and 0 bases at J, with 12 bases between the two ends. CDR1 SQVTM and CDR2 ANQGSEA come from the germline V gene. In DNA form, the CDR3 reads TGCAGCGATTTGTCGGACCTGAACACTGAAGCTTTCTTT. Protein product: CSDLSDLNTEAFF.

Remarks on this clonotype: Germline is not matched at one junction end, which may reflect a read error. This chain uses TRBV18 with TRBJ1-1; 7 bases are a match to TRBD1. There are 15 residues in the CDR3. Germline CDR1 reads KGHSH; CDR2 reads LQKENI. This CDR3 reads CASSAPGQKNTEAFF. DNA of the CDR3: TGTGCCAGCTCAGCACCGGGACAGAAGAACACTGAAGCTTTCTTT.

This clonotype was detected ten times or more. V is TRBV6-2 or TRBV6-3 and J is TRBJ1-5, with TRBD1 as a possible D gene (5 bases). CDR1 is MNHEY, CDR2 SVGEGT, per germline. The ends were cut back, 2 bases at V and 7 bases at J, with 6 bases in the middle. This CDR3 contains 12 residues. This CDR3 reads CASSYPGQPQHF. CDR3 sequence (DNA): TGTGCCAGCAGTTACCCAGGGCAGCCCCAGCATTTT.

This clonotype has just a few counts. This chain connects TRBV29-1 to TRBJ2-1; D not resolved. Germline CDR1 and CDR2: SQVTM and ANQGSEA. This CDR3 has 12 residues. Between the trimmed V and J ends, which lost 7 bases and 4 bases, there was a span of 11 bases. CDR3 sequence (DNA): TGCAGCGCCTTGGAACAGTACAATGAGCAGTTCTTC. It is translated as CSALEQYNEQFF.

This clonotype was found many times. The rearrangement links TRBV20-1 to TRBJ1-2; D possibly corresponds to TRBD1 (6 bases). The CDR3 covers 14 residues. V was clipped by 1 base and J by 0 bases, with 9 bases between them. Germline V lookup: CDR1 DFQATT, CDR2 SNEGSKA (reference sequence). CDR3: CSARVGTTNYGYTF. CDR3 DNA: TGCAGTGCTAGAGTCGGGACAACTAACTATGGCTACACCTTC.

This clonotype was counted only a few times. V is TRBV20-1 and J is TRBJ1-6; possible D gene TRBD1, 6 bases. The CDR3 loop spans 15 amino acids. The germline CDR1 and CDR2 sequences are DFQATT and SNEGSKA (reference sequence). Trimming cost V 6 bases and J 4 bases, with 16 bases left between them. The CDR3 sequence is CSAPGAPIYNSPLHF. The CDR3 bases are TGCAGTGCGCCGGGGGCTCCAATTTATAATTCACCCCTCCACTTT.

In this sample, this clonotype turned up a few times. The V call is TRBV5-4, the J call TRBJ2-3; TRBD2 agrees at 14 bases. In germline, CDR1 is SGHNT, CDR2 YYREEE (reference sequence). V lost 2 bases and J lost 6; bases outside the gene matches: 14. This CDR3 has 19 residues. In DNA, the CDR3 is TGTGCCAGCAGCTTAGGGGGACTAGCGGGGGCTCTTCAAGCGGATACGCAGTATTTT. Translation: CASSLGGLAGALQADTQYF.

At least ten counts were recorded for this clonotype. The J gene is TRBJ2-1, the V gene TRBV6-2 or TRBV6-3; 8 positions match TRBD1. Germline loops: CDR1 MNHEY, CDR2 SVGEGT. The ends lost 5 bases at V and 4 bases at J; junction bases unmatched: 7. This CDR3 comprises 15 residues. In DNA, the CDR3 is TGTGCCAGCAGTCAAACGGGACAGGCGTACAATGAGCAGTTCTTC. Its translation is CASSQTGQAYNEQFF.

This clonotype was counted ten times or more. V gene TRBV7-2 combines with J gene TRBJ1-3; D is unresolved. V lost 1 base and J 0 bases, leaving 7 bases between the germline ends. Germline CDR1 SGHTA, CDR2 FQGNSA. This CDR3 is built from 15 residues. CDR3 sequence reads: CASSLEGSSGNTIYF. CDR3 DNA: TGTGCCAGCAGCTTAGAAGGCAGCTCTGGAAACACCATATATTTT.

This clonotype was detected many times. The genes are TRBV2 and TRBJ2-5; 7 nucleotides agree with TRBD1. The V segment lost 5 bases and the J segment 3 bases; nucleotides outside the gene matches: 3. The germline V gene encodes CDR1 SNHLY and CDR2 FYNNEI. The CDR3 contains 13 residues. Written as DNA, the CDR3 is TGTGCCAGCAGTCGGGACAGCGAAGAGACCCAGTACTTC. Its translation is CASSRDSEETQYF.

This clonotype has at least ten counts. V gene TRBV28 combines with J gene TRBJ2-1; TRBD1 matches at 7 bases. Germline lookup yields CDR1 MDHEN and CDR2 SYDVKM. J was trimmed by 0 bases and V by 6 bases; bases with no gene match: 5. This CDR3 comprises 15 residues. As DNA, the CDR3 is TGTGCCAGCAGCATTGCAGGGGGCTCCTACAATGAGCAGTTCTTC. Amino acid sequence: CASSIAGGSYNEQFF. The whole variable domain, filled in from reference TRBV28 and TRBJ2-1, reads DVKVTQSSRYLVKRTGEKVFLECVQDMDHENMFWYRQDPGLGLRLIYFSYDVKMKEKGDIPEGYSVSREKKERFSLILESASTNQTSMYLCASSIAGGSYNEQFFGPGTRLTVL.